This T cell receptor (beta chain) was captured in a study of cytomegalovirus exposure and HLA in healthy donors. Study results and caveats: DRB1 had the most TCR associations and HLA-C the fewest, a later analysis found, with rates varying by HLA locus. Under in vitro conditions, three CMV-associated chains were confirmed as specific for CMV antigens. Cytomegalovirus status, reportedly, was diagnosed with high specificity and sensitivity by the classifier. Rarity held for most TCR sequences, but there were some public TCRs that occurred in many donors.

This CDR3 has 13 residues. CDR1 and CDR2 (germline): SGHTA, FQGNSA. V was trimmed by 5 bases and J by 8 bases, leaving 12 bases between them. Of note for this clone: Its specificity is unknown.

With 60 Vbeta and 13 Jbeta primers, the PCR was carried out. Using immunoSEQ multiplex PCR, the repertoire was profiled, and TCRdb retains in-frame clones only, with some absent. This sample's table reports 150,000 to 250,000 clones. Sequencing used PBMCs. The J gene is TRBJ1-4, the V gene TRBV7-2, with no clear D. This clonotype originated in a boy aged 5-17 years in good health and CMV-seronegative. DNA for the CDR3: TGTGCCAGCAGCCCCCAGGATGGGGAAAAACTGTTTTTT. It specifies CASSPQDGEKLFF.